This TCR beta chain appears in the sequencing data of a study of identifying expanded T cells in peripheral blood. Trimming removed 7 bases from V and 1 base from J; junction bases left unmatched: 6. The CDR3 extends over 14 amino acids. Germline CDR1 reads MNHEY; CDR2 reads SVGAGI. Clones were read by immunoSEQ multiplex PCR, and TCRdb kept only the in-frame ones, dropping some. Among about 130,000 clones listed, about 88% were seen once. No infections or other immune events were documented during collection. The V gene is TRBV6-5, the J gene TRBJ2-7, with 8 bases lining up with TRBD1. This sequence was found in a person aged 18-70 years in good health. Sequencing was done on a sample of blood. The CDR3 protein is CASTAGGFSYEQYF. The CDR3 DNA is TGTGCCAGCACCGCAGGGGGCTTTTCCTACGAGCAGTACTTC.